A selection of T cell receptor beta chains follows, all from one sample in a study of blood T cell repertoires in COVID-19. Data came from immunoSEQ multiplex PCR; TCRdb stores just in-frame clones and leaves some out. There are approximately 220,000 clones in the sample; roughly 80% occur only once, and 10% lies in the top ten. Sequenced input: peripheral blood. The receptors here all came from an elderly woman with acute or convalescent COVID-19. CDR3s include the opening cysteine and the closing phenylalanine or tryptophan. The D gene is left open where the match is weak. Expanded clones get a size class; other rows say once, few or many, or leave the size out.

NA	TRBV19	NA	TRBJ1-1	TGTGCCAGTAGTATAAGGGGGAACACTGAAGCTTTCTTT	CASSIRGNTEAFF
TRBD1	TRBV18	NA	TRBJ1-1	TGTGCCAGCTCACTAGAACAGGGGGCCCTGAACACTGAAGCTTTCTTT	CASSLEQGALNTEAFF
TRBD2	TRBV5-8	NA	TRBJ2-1	TGTGCCAGCAGCTTGGGGACTAGCGGGTTGAATGAGCAGTTCTTC	CASSLGTSGLNEQFF
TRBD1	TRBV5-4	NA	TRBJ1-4	TGTGCCAGCAGCTTGGCTGTAGGGGGCGAAACTAATGAAAAACTGTTTTTT	CASSLAVGGETNEKLFF
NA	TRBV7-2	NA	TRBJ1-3	TGTGCCAGCAGCTTGAACAGGGCTGGAAACACCATATATTTT	CASSLNRAGNTIYF
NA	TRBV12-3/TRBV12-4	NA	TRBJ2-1	TGTGCCAGCAGTTGGACAGACAATGAGCAGTTCTTC	CASSWTDNEQFF
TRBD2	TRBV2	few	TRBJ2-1	TGTGCCAGCACCCCCCTTCTATCCGGACTAGCGGGAGACTCCCATGAGCAGTTCTTC	CASTPLLSGLAGDSHEQFF
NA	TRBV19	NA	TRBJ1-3	TGTGCCAGTAAGGGGGGGGCTGGAAACACCATATATTTT	CASKGGAGNTIYF
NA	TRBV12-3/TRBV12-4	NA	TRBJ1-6	TGTGCCAGCAGTTTAACACGGAGTTCACCCCTCCACTTT	CASSLTRSSPLHF
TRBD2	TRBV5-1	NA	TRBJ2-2	TGCGCCAGCAGCTTAGGCGGGGGGGCCGACACCGGGGAGCTGTTTTTT	CASSLGGGADTGELFF
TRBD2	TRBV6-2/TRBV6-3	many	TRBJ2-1	TGTGCCAGCAGTTCCATCGATAGCGGGGGGTCCTACAATGAGCAGTTCTTC	CASSSIDSGGSYNEQFF
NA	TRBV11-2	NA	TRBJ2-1	TGTGCCAGCAGCTTAGCGCAGGCGTCCTACAATGAGCAGTTCTTC	CASSLAQASYNEQFF
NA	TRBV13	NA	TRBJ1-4	TGTGCCAGCAGCGAAGGGGGTGCCGCAACTAATGAAAAACTGTTTTTT	CASSEGGAATNEKLFF
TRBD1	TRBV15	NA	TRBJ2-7	TGTGCCACCAGCGGAACCGACAGGGGGATAATACGCGAGCAGTACTTC	CATSGTDRGIIREQYF
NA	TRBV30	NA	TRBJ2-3	TGTGCCTGGAGTTTAACCGGAGATACGCAGTATTTT	CAWSLTGDTQYF
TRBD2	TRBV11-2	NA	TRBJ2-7	TGTGCCAGCAGCCCCGGACTAGCGGGGGCGGTTACCTACGAGCAGTACTTC	CASSPGLAGAVTYEQYF
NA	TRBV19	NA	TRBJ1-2	TGTGCCAGTAGTCCCCAGCCCCTCCCAGGGATCAACTATGGCTACACCTTC	CASSPQPLPGINYGYTF
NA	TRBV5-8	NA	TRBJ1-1	TGTGCCAGCAGCTTCGGACTCAACACTGAAGCTTTCTTT	CASSFGLNTEAFF
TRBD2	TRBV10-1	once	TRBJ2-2	TGCGCCAGCAGTTCAGCGGGAGTGGACACCGGGGAGCTGTTTTTT	CASSSAGVDTGELFF
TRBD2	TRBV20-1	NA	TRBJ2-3	TGCAGTGCTAGTCCGAGCGGGGGGGCAATCGCAGATACGCAGTATTTT	CSASPSGGAIADTQYF
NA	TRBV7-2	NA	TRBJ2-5	TGTGCCAGCAGCCGCCAAGAGACCCAGTACTTC	CASSRQETQYF
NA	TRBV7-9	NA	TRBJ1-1	TGTGCCAGCAGCAAAGATACAGGTTGGACTGAAGCTTTCTTT	CASSKDTGWTEAFF
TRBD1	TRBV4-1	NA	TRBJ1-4	TGCGCCAGCAGCCCCGAGGGGGGACAGGGAGGAGGTGAAAAACTGTTTTTT	CASSPEGGQGGGEKLFF
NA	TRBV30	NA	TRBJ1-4	TGTGCCTGGACCCGTACGAGGGCTGAAAAACTGTTTTTT	CAWTRTRAEKLFF
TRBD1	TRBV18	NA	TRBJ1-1	TGTGCCAGCTCAGCCTCGGGACAGGGACTGATTGACGCTGAAGCTTTCTTT	CASSASGQGLIDAEAFF
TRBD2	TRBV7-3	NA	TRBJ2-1	TGTGCCAGCAGCGACACTAGCGGCTCCTACAATGAGCAGTTCTTC	CASSDTSGSYNEQFF
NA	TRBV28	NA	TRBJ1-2	TGTGCCAGCAGTCCTTCATGGGGGGGATCTAACTATGGCTACACCTTC	CASSPSWGGSNYGYTF
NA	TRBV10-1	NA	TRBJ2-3	TGCGCCAGCAGTGATGGGGAGGGGGCAGATACGCAGTATTTT	CASSDGEGADTQYF
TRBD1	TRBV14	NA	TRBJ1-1	TGTGCCAGCAGCCAGAATAGTGCCGGGACAGGGGGCCTGAACACTGAAGCTTTCTTT	CASSQNSAGTGGLNTEAFF
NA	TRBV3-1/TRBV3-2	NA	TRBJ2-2	TGTGCCAGCAGCCAAGACAGGGTTCCCGGGGAGCTGTTTTTT	CASSQDRVPGELFF
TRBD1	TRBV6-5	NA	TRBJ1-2	TGTGCCAGCATTAGGTCTGCGGGACAGGGATATGGCTACACCTTC	CASIRSAGQGYGYTF
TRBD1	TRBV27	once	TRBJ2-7	TGTGCCAGCAGGCAAGGACAGGGTTCCACCTACGAGCAGTACTTC	CASRQGQGSTYEQYF
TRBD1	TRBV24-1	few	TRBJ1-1	TGTGCCACCAGTGATCGGAGGGACAGGTCGGAATGG	CATSDRRDRSEW
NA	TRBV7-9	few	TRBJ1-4	TGTGCCAGCAGCTTTATCAGTACCACTAATGAAAAACTGTTTTTT	CASSFISTTNEKLFF
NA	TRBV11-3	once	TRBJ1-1	TGTGCCAGCAGCCAAGGGACATCCTACAACACTGAAGCTTTCTTT	CASSQGTSYNTEAFF
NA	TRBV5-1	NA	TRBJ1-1	TGCGCCAGCAGCTTAGGGGCTGAAGCTTTCTTT	CASSLGAEAFF
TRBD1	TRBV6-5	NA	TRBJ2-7	TGTGCCAGCAGTTACTCGGCGACAGGGTACGAGCAGTACTTC	CASSYSATGYEQYF
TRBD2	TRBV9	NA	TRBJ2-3	TGTGCCAGCAGCGAGTCGGCTAGCGGGGGGTACACAGATACGCAGTATTTT	CASSESASGGYTDTQYF
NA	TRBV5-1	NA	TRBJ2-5	TGCGCCAGCAGTTTAGGAGTCCAGGAGACCCAGTACTTC	CASSLGVQETQYF
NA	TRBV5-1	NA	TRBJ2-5	TGCGCCAGCAGCTTTCAAGCGGGCAACTTTCAAGAGACCCAGTACTTC	CASSFQAGNFQETQYF
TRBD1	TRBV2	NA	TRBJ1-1	TGTGCCAGCAGTGCCCGACAGGGGAGTATTGAAGCTTTCTTT	CASSARQGSIEAFF
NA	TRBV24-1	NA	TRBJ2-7	TGTGCCACCAGGGAGAAGCCTCCCCACTACGAGCAGTACTTC	CATREKPPHYEQYF
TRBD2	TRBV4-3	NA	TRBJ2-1	TGCGCCAGCAGCCCGGGACTAGCGGGGGCCAAGAGCTCCTACAATGAGCAGTTCTTC	CASSPGLAGAKSSYNEQFF
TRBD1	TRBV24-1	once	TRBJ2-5	TGTGCCACCAGTGATCCCCGACAGGGCTACGAGACCCAGTACTTC	CATSDPRQGYETQYF
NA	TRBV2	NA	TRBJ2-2	TGTGCCAGCAGAACCCAAGGAGGTTCTGGGGAGCTGTTTTTT	CASRTQGGSGELFF
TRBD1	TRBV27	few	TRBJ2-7	TGTGCCAGCAGTTGGGGACAGTCCTACGAGCAGTACTTC	CASSWGQSYEQYF
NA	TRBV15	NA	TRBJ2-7	TGTGCCACCAGCAGAGATCGCGGACTCCAGTACGAGCAGTACTTC	CATSRDRGLQYEQYF
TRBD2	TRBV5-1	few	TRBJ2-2	TGCGCCAGCAGCCCCCCCCCGGGGGCGGCTAGCGGGAGTGGGGGAACAACCGGGGAGCTGTTTTTT	CASSPPPGAASGSGGTTGELFF
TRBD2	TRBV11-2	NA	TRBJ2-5	TGTGCCAGCAGCTTCCTAGCGGGAGGAGGAGAGACCCAGTACTTC	CASSFLAGGGETQYF
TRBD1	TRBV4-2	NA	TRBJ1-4	TGTGCCAGCAGCCAAGAGGGAAGGGGACAGGGGAATGAAAAACTGTTTTTT	CASSQEGRGQGNEKLFF
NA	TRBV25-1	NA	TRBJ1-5	TGTGCCAGCAGTGAATGGGGGGAGCTCCAGCCCCAGCATTTT	CASSEWGELQPQHF
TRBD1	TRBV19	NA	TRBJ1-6	TGTGCCAGTAGTACCGTGACAGGGTTTAATTCACCCCTCCACTTT	CASSTVTGFNSPLHF